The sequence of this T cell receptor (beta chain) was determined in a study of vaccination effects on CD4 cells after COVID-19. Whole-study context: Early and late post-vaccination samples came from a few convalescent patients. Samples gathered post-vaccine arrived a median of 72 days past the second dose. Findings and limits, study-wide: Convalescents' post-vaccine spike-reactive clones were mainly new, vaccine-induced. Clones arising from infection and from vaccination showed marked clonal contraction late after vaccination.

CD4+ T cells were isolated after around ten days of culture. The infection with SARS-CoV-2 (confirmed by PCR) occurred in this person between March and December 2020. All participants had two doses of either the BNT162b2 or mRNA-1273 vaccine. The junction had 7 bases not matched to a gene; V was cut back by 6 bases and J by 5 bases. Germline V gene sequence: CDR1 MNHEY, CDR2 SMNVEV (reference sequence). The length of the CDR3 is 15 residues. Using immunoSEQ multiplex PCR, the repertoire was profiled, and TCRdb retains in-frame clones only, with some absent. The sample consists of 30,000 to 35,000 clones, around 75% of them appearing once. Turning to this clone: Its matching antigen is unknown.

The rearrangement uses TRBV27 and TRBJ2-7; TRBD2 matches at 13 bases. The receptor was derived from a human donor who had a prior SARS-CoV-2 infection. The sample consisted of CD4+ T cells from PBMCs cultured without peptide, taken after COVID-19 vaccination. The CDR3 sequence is CASRRLAGGQDEQYF. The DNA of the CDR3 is TGTGCCAGCAGGCGACTAGCGGGAGGCCAGGACGAGCAGTACTTC.